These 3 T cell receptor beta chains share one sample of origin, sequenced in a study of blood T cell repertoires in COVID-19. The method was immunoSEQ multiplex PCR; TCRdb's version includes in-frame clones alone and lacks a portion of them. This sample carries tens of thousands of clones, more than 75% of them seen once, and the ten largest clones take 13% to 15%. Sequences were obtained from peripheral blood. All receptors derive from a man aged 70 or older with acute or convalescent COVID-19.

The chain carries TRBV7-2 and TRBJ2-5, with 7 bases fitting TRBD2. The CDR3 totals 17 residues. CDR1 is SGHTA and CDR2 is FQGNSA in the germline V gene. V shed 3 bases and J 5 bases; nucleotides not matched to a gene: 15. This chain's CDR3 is CASSFPIGRETEETQYF. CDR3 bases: TGTGCCAGCAGCTTCCCGATTGGGCGGGAGACGGAGGAGACCCAGTACTTC.

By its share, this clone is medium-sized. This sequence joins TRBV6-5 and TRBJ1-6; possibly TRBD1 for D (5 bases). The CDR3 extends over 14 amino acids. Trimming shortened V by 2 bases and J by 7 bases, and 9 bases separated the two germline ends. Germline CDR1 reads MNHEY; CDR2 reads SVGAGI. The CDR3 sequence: CASSYGQGNSPLHF. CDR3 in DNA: TGTGCCAGCAGTTACGGGCAGGGCAATTCACCCCTCCACTTT.

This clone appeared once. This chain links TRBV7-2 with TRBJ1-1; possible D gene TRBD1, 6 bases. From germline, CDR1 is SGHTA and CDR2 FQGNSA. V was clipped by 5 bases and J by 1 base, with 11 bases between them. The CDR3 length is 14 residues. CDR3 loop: CASSPRTANTEAFF. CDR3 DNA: TGTGCCAGCAGCCCCCGGACAGCGAACACTGAAGCTTTCTTT. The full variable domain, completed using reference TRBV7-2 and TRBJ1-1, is GAGVSQSPSNKVTEKGKDVELRCDPISGHTALYWYRQSLGQGLEFLIYFQGNSAPDKSGLPSDRFSAERTGGSVSTLTIQRTQQEDSAVYLCASSPRTANTEAFFGQGTRLTVV.